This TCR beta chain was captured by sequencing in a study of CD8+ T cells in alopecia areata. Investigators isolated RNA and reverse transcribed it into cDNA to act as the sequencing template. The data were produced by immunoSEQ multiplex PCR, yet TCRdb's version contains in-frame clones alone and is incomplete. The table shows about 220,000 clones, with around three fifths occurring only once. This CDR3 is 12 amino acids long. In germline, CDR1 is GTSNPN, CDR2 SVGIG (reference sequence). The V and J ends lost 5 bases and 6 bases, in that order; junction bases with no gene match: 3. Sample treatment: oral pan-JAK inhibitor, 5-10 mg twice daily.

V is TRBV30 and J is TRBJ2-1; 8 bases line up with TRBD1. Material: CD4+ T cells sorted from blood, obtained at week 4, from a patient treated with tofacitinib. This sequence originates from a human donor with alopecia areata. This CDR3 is CAWGQGSNEQFF. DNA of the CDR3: TGTGCCTGGGGACAGGGAAGCAATGAGCAGTTCTTC.